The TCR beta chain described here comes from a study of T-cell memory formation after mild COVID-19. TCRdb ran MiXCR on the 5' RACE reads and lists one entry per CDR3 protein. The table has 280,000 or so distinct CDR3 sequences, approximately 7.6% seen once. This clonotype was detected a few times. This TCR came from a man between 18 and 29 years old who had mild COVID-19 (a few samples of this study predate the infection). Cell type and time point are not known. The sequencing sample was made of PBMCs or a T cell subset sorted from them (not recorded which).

In DNA form, the CDR3 reads TGTGCCAGCAGCCGAAATATCTACACCGGGGAGCTGTTTTTT. Amino acids: CASSRNIYTGELFF. This sequence joins TRBV12-3 or TRBV12-4 and TRBJ2-2, with D unresolved. CDR3 size: 14 residues. V was cut by 6 bases and J by 3 bases, with 11 bases left in between.